This T cell receptor beta chain was captured in a study of blood T cell repertoires in COVID-19 (TCRdb year 2020). Regarding the complete study: Samples covering the acute and convalescent phases of COVID-19 were provided by collaborators in the United States, Italy and Spain. The samples were drawn from the first 160 participants of the ongoing ImmuneRACE study and from 1,200 or so subjects provided by 6 global collaborators. The repertoires were made available in a free public database intended to serve as a resource for research on the immune response to SARS-CoV-2. The material from the prospective study consisted of cDNA or gDNA derived from T cells, B-cell-depleted T cells, or PBMCs. Where available, HLA class I and class II types were obtained from metadata supplied by the sample provider rather than from assay-based typing. A de-identified subject ID, COVID-19 status, age in years and sex were almost always included in the sample metadata. Subjects who had been exposed to COVID-19, were actively infected with it, or had recovered from it provided the deeply sampled blood TCRbeta repertoires that made up the dataset.

What the authors observed across the whole study: The amount of clinical and demographic metadata varied by source and participant and was provided uncurated.

The collaborating institutions used their own protocols to collect whole blood in K2EDTA tubes. For TCRbeta analysis, collaborators shipped samples as frozen whole blood, isolated PBMCs, or DNA extracted from either of those sample types. Comments on this clone: Its binding antigen is unknown. Within one base of it there is no much larger clone, and no base qualities were kept.

The immunoSEQ Assay, a bias-controlled multiplex PCR, was used to amplify TCRbeta CDR3 regions from genomic DNA. Under the source paper's analysis protocol: The number of nucleated cells in each sample was estimated from the amplification of reference gene primers within the assay. Sequence reads were collapsed and filtered to measure the absolute abundance of every unique TCRbeta CDR3 rearrangement. For each sample, productive Simpson clonality was calculated as the square root of Simpson's diversity index over productive rearrangements. TCRdb carries this immuneACCESS record with in-frame sequences only. Its versions omit some clonotypes, under half of them owing to an unresolved V gene in the studies checked, with the rest unexplained. V and J calls plus clone size are reproduced from that table; the DNA served to infer D and trimming. The sample table contains approximately 97,000 clones; only one count was recorded for around nine tenths of them. The ten largest account for 1.5% to 2% of the sample.

There are 13 amino acids in the CDR3, from cysteine to phenylalanine inclusive. Just CDR3 DNA is preserved here, 39 bases in frame from base 1. V is cut back by 7 bases and J by 7 bases, with 8 bases in the junction unmatched. The germline V gene sets CDR1 to LGHNT and CDR2 to FRNRAP. Source material: peripheral blood. The V and J genes are TRBV12-5 and TRBJ1-1; 8 junctional bases match TRBD1. The TCR comes from a man aged 55 to 70 with acute or convalescent COVID-19. CDR3 protein: CASARLTGDEAFF. The DNA is as follows: TGTGCTAGTGCCCGCCTGACAGGGGATGAAGCTTTCTTT.